A single sample is the source of the 32 T cell receptor beta chains below, sequenced in a study of cytotoxic CD8 clonotypes in ibrutinib-treated CLL. The method was immunoSEQ multiplex PCR; TCRdb's version includes in-frame clones alone and lacks a portion of them. Of fewer than 35,000 clones in the sample, approximately 85% are singletons; the top ten hold approximately 8.2%. The sample here was PBMCs, taken after 24 months of ibrutinib treatment. The receptors here all came from a human donor with chronic lymphocytic leukemia.

The CDR3 DNA sequence: TGTGCCAGCAGTCCACTACAGGGGGCGCACGCTGAAGCTTTCTTT. It is translated as CASSPLQGAHAEAFF. This chain uses TRBV6-1 with TRBJ1-1; TRBD1 matches at 9 bases. Germline V gene sequence: CDR1 MNHNS, CDR2 SASEGT. The CDR3 has 15 amino acids. Trimming removed 5 bases from V and 6 bases from J; junction bases left unmatched: 10.

For the CDR3, the DNA is TGTGCCAGCAGTGAAGCCCCGCGGGGCACTGAAGCTTTCTTT. This encodes CASSEAPRGTEAFF. The gene calls are TRBV6-1 and TRBJ1-1, with unresolved D. Per the germline V gene, CDR1 is MNHNS and CDR2 is SASEGT. The CDR3 sequence is 14 residues long. Trimming shortened V by 0 bases and J by 4 bases, and 9 bases separated the two germline ends.

The CDR3 bases are TGTGCCAGCAGCCAGGGTGGGACAGGTCGCTATGGCTACACCTTC. Its translation: CASSQGGTGRYGYTF. The gene calls are TRBV14 and TRBJ1-2; 8 bases align to TRBD1. V lost 3 bases to trimming and J lost 4 bases; unmatched junction nucleotides: 7. This CDR3 is built from 15 residues. Germline V gene sequence: CDR1 SGHDN, CDR2 FVKESK.

J is TRBJ2-2 and V is TRBV9; perhaps TRBD1 as D (5 bases). CDR1 and CDR2 (germline): SGDLS, YYNGEE. The CDR3 sequence is 16 residues long. V lost 4 bases and J lost 4, with 17 bases in between. The CDR3, as DNA: TGTGCCAGCAGCCCCCTCGCGGACAATCCCACCGGGGAGCTGTTTTTT. Translating gives CASSPLADNPTGELFF.

With regard to this clone: One end of the junction varies from germline; a read error may be responsible. The CDR3 sequence is CASSLDGQAYGAQYF. In DNA, the CDR3 is TGTGCTAGCAGCTTAGACGGACAGGCGTATGGGGCCCAGTACTTC. This chain joins TRBV7-7 and TRBJ2-5; 7 nucleotides line up with TRBD1. CDR3 length: 15 residues. The germline CDR1 and CDR2 sequences are SSHAT and FNYEAQ (reference sequence).

The chain uses TRBV27 and TRBJ1-2; 8 positions agree with TRBD1. J gave up 6 bases and V 6 bases, and 9 bases lay outside the gene matches. Germline CDR1 MNHEY, CDR2 SMNVEV (reference sequence). The CDR3 sequence is 14 residues long. DNA for the CDR3: TGTGCCAGCAGCCGACAGGGGTTTCGAGATGGCTACACCTTC. Its protein product is CASSRQGFRDGYTF.

The chain links TRBV4-1 to TRBJ2-5, with TRBD2 as a possible D gene (5 bases). CDR1 and CDR2 from the germline V gene are MGHRA and YSYEKL. V was pared by 4 bases and J by 5 bases, with 14 bases between. The CDR3 is 14 amino acids. The DNA of the CDR3 is TGCGCCAGCAGCCCACGGGGTCCGGGGGAGACCCAGTACTTC. Protein product: CASSPRGPGETQYF.

V is TRBV5-6 and J is TRBJ2-1; TRBD1 might be the D (5 bases). The V end lost 5 bases, the J end lost 1 base, and 10 bases lay between the germline ends. The CDR3 runs to 14 residues. Germline CDR1 and CDR2: SGHDT and YYEEEE. The CDR3, as DNA: TGTGCCAGCAGGGCAGGGCGGTCCTACAATGAGCAGTTCTTC. It translates to CASRAGRSYNEQFF.

The chain has TRBV28 and TRBJ1-1; maybe TRBD1 (6 bases). V lost 3 bases and J 0 bases, leaving 17 bases between the germline ends. Germline V gene sequence: CDR1 MDHEN, CDR2 SYDVKM. The CDR3 sequence is 17 residues long. CDR3 DNA sequence: TGTGCCAGCAGTTTCCCACGGAGCGGACAGTTGAACACTGAAGCTTTCTTT. The encoded protein is CASSFPRSGQLNTEAFF. The complete variable domain, with remaining parts taken from reference TRBV28 and TRBJ1-1, reads DVKVTQSSRYLVKRTGEKVFLECVQDMDHENMFWYRQDPGLGLRLIYFSYDVKMKEKGDIPEGYSVSREKKERFSLILESASTNQTSMYLCASSFPRSGQLNTEAFFGQGTRLTVV.

This clone came up a few times. The chain combines TRBV6-1 with TRBJ2-3; 8 bases line up with TRBD2. The CDR3 extends over 14 amino acids. The V gene end was trimmed by 5 bases and the J gene end by 6 bases; junction bases not matched to a gene: 7. Germline CDR1 and CDR2: MNHNS and SASEGT. CDR3 in DNA: TGTGCCAGCAGTCAACTAGCGGATGGGGATACGCAGTATTTT. It yields the protein CASSQLADGDTQYF.

V usage is TRBV5-6 and J usage is TRBJ2-1, with a possible D match to TRBD1 (5 bases). The V gene lost 5 bases and the J gene lost 3 bases, with 12 bases spanning the gap. CDR1 is SGHDT, CDR2 YYEEEE, per germline. The CDR3 is 14 amino acids. The CDR3 sequence: CASRSTADYNEQFF. The CDR3 DNA follows: TGTGCCAGCAGGTCGACAGCCGACTACAATGAGCAGTTCTTC. Using reference TRBV5-6 and TRBJ2-1 for the parts outside the CDR3, the full variable domain is DAGVTQSPTHLIKTRGQQVTLRCSPKSGHDTVSWYQQALGQGPQFIFQYYEEEERQRGNFPDRFSGHQFPNYSSELNVNALLLGDSALYLCASRSTADYNEQFFGPGTRLTVL.

The chain recombines TRBV6-4 with TRBJ2-1, with 12 nucleotides matching TRBD2. V gave up 4 bases and J gave up 0 bases; unmatched junction bases: 10. This CDR3 contains 19 residues. Germline values: CDR1 MRHNA, CDR2 SNTAGT. This chain's CDR3 is CASSGRRLAGESSYNEQFF. The CDR3 DNA sequence: TGTGCCAGCAGTGGTAGGAGACTAGCGGGGGAAAGCTCCTACAATGAGCAGTTCTTC.

This clone showed up just a few times. The chain combines TRBV9 with TRBJ1-6; D gene unclear. Germline V gene sequence: CDR1 SGDLS, CDR2 YYNGEE. CDR3 length: 14 residues. The germline V and J ends were trimmed by 0 bases and 4 bases, with 5 bases remaining between them. This CDR3 is CASSVAPYNSPLHF. For the CDR3, the DNA is TGTGCCAGCAGCGTAGCGCCGTATAATTCACCCCTCCACTTT.

This chain connects TRBV6-5 to TRBJ1-1, with TRBD1 matching 8 bases. Germline-derived CDR1 and CDR2 are MNHEY and SVGAGI. V gave up 5 bases and J gave up 7 bases; unmatched junction bases: 9. This CDR3 has 14 amino acids. The CDR3 nucleotides are TGTGCCAGCAGTCAGGACAGGGTAGGTGATGAAGCTTTCTTT. Its translation is CASSQDRVGDEAFF.

The J gene is TRBJ1-2, the V gene TRBV7-9; TRBD1 matches at 9 bases. CDR1 is SEHNR, CDR2 FQNEAQ, per germline (reference sequence). The CDR3 consists of 15 residues. The J segment lost 1 base and the V segment lost 4 bases, leaving 4 bases of the junction unmatched. This CDR3 is CASSWTGVDNYGYTF. The CDR3 coding sequence is TGTGCCAGCAGCTGGACAGGGGTAGATAACTATGGCTACACCTTC.

The V call is TRBV29-1, the J call TRBJ1-4; D is uncertain. The CDR3 covers 13 residues. V lost 7 bases and J lost 8, with 17 bases in between. CDR1 SQVTM and CDR2 ANQGSEA come from the germline V gene. CDR3 protein: CSAYNSFGEKLFF. CDR3 bases: TGCAGCGCCTATAACTCCTTTGGGGAAAAACTGTTTTTT.

V gene TRBV6-5 combines with J gene TRBJ1-1, with TRBD1 as a possible D gene (6 bases). This CDR3 comprises 15 residues. Germline CDR1 is MNHEY and CDR2 is SVGAGI. V was cut by 1 base and J by 11 bases, with 20 bases left in between. CDR3 protein: CASSYFPLRGFGAFF. CDR3 nucleotides: TGTGCCAGCAGTTACTTCCCCCTCAGGGGCTTTGGGGCTTTCTTT.

The V gene is TRBV30, the J gene TRBJ2-7; 9 bases are shared with TRBD1. Germline values: CDR1 GTSNPN, CDR2 SVGIG (reference sequence). The CDR3 loop spans 14 amino acids. The trim removed 2 bases at V and 2 bases at J, leaving 4 bases unmatched. The CDR3 coding sequence is TGTGCCTGGAGTTGGGACAGGGCGGCCTACGAGCAGTACTTC. This gives the protein CAWSWDRAAYEQYF.

This clone has a single count. The rearrangement joins TRBV7-2 to TRBJ2-3; TRBD2 agrees at 9 bases. This CDR3 is 15 amino acids long. V dropped 3 bases and J dropped 10; count of bases not matched to a gene: 11. Germline assignment: CDR1 SGHTA and CDR2 FQGNSA. The CDR3 sequence: CASSFRGGGASPQYF. The CDR3, as DNA: TGTGCCAGCAGCTTTCGAGGCGGGGGGGCTTCTCCGCAGTATTTT.

The chain uses TRBV6-5 and TRBJ2-5; the match to TRBD2 covers 7 bases. The CDR3 is 15 amino acids. The V gene end was trimmed by 6 bases and the J gene end by 0 bases; junction bases not matched to a gene: 7. Germline V lookup: CDR1 MNHEY, CDR2 SVGAGI. Written as DNA, the CDR3 is TGTGCCAGCAGCCTCTGGCGGGGGTACCAAGAGACCCAGTACTTC. Translated: CASSLWRGYQETQYF.

This clone has just one count. The chain couples TRBV9 to TRBJ2-2, with 9 bases identical to TRBD2. Per germline, CDR1 SGDLS and CDR2 YYNGEE. The CDR3 totals 19 residues. V gave up 5 bases and J gave up 3 bases; unmatched junction bases: 17. The CDR3 spells CASSPTPFSGGPDTGELFF. DNA of the CDR3: TGTGCCAGCAGTCCCACCCCCTTTAGCGGGGGTCCCGACACCGGGGAGCTGTTTTTT.

V is TRBV4-2 and J is TRBJ1-1; TRBD1 aligns across 11 bases. Germline lookup yields CDR1 LGHNA and CDR2 YNFKEQ. This CDR3 has 15 amino acids. V gave up 0 bases and J gave up 6 bases; unmatched junction bases: 3. This CDR3 is CASSQDGTGGSEAFF. The CDR3 coding sequence is TGTGCCAGCAGCCAAGATGGGACAGGGGGTTCTGAAGCTTTCTTT.

The chain employs TRBV30 and TRBJ1-1, with D possibly matching TRBD1 (5 bases). CDR3 length: 13 amino acids. Germline lookup yields CDR1 GTSNPN and CDR2 SVGIG (reference sequence). Trimming left V 4 bases short and J 2 bases short, with 11 bases between. CDR3: CAWIRTINTEAFF. The CDR3, as DNA: TGTGCCTGGATCAGGACAATCAACACTGAAGCTTTCTTT.

The chain combines TRBV14 with TRBJ2-3; D remains ambiguous. CDR3 length: 11 amino acids. Germline lookup yields CDR1 SGHDN and CDR2 FVKESK. V gave up 5 bases and J gave up 5 bases, with 5 bases separating them. The CDR3 sequence: CASSELDTQYF. Written as DNA, the CDR3 is TGTGCCAGCAGCGAGTTAGATACGCAGTATTTT.

This clone was recorded only once. This chain joins TRBV10-3 and TRBJ2-3; 9 bases fit TRBD1. The CDR3 loop spans 13 amino acids. CDR1 ENHRY and CDR2 SYGVKD come from the germline V gene. Unmatched junction bases numbered 3, after V lost 6 bases and J lost 5 bases. The CDR3 spells CAISRTGEDTQYF. CDR3 in DNA: TGTGCCATCAGCCGGACAGGGGAAGATACGCAGTATTTT.

This clone has a handful of counts. The DNA for the CDR3 is TGTGCCAGTAGCACCCCCGGGACAGGTGGTCAGCCCCAGCATTTT. This gives the protein CASSTPGTGGQPQHF. The rearrangement uses TRBV19 and TRBJ1-5; 8 bases agree with TRBD1. After removal of 6 bases from V and 6 bases from J, the junction contained 10 bases not matched to a gene. The V gene's germline CDR1 is LNHDA and CDR2 SQIVND (reference sequence). CDR3 length: 15 residues.

V usage is TRBV28 and J usage is TRBJ2-3, with 11 bases that match TRBD2. Germline V gene data show CDR1 as MDHEN and CDR2 as SYDVKM. The CDR3 is 17 residues long. Losses at the gene ends were 7 bases for V and 0 bases for J; bases not matched to a gene: 9. The CDR3 nucleotides are TGTGCCAGCATGGGCCTAGCGGGAGGTAAGAGCACAGATACGCAGTATTTT. Protein: CASMGLAGGKSTDTQYF.

The chain is built from TRBV6-6 and TRBJ2-2; no clear D gene. Germline V lookup: CDR1 MNHNY, CDR2 SVGAGI (reference sequence). Deletions cut 3 bases from V and 3 bases from J, with 2 bases between. This CDR3 comprises 12 residues. CDR3 sequence: CASSYDTGELFF. The CDR3 DNA sequence: TGTGCCAGCAGTTATGACACCGGGGAGCTGTTTTTT.

This clone has a handful of counts. At one boundary the junction diverges from the germline segment, which might be a read error. The rearrangement links TRBV9 to TRBJ1-2; D may be TRBD1 (5 bases). This CDR3 has 14 amino acids. Germline CDR1 is SGDLS and CDR2 is YYNGEE. The CDR3 reads CASSVARTREGIRF. The CDR3 DNA is TGTGCCAGCAGCGTAGCTAGGACCAGGGAAGGGATACGGTTC.

The CDR3 here is CASSVATQGSEQYF. CDR3 coding DNA: TGTGCCAGCAGCGTAGCTACACAGGGGAGCGAGCAGTACTTC. The V gene is TRBV9, the J gene TRBJ2-7, with 7 bases identical to TRBD1. The germline V gene encodes CDR1 SGDLS and CDR2 YYNGEE. V lost 0 bases and J lost 6; bases outside the gene matches: 6. This CDR3 is built from 14 residues.

The V and J genes are TRBV10-3 and TRBJ2-1; D unresolved. This CDR3 has 13 amino acids. Per the germline V gene, CDR1 is ENHRY and CDR2 is SYGVKD. The CDR3 spells CAMGQPARNEQFF. CDR3 DNA: TGTGCTATGGGCCAACCAGCACGGAATGAGCAGTTCTTC.

This clone was counted a single time. The chain recombines TRBV19 with TRBJ2-1; TRBD1 or TRBD2 may be the D gene (6 bases each). Trimming pared 5 bases from V and 7 bases from J, leaving 21 bases between. CDR1 and CDR2 (germline): LNHDA, SQIVND (reference sequence). The CDR3 has 16 residues. CDR3 nucleotide sequence: TGTGCCAGTAGTCCCTCGGTTGGGGGGCGCGGGAATGAGCAGTTCTTC. Translation gives CASSPSVGGRGNEQFF.